Detailed here is one T cell receptor beta chain. Its recognized antigen is unknown. No base quality values were provided; no much bigger clone lies one nucleotide off. This specimen comes from a study of T-cell reconstitution after alpha-beta-depleted transplantation in children listed by TCRdb under 2016. Looking at the study overall: Using TCR repertoire profiling, the study quantitatively followed how T-cell immune reconstitution unfolded in children after TCRalphabeta/CD19-depleted allogeneic hematopoietic cell transplantation. Paper-wide results and their limitations: In some patients, the high TCRbeta diversity seen at day 60 was put down to recipient T cells and intrathymic progenitors that had survived conditioning. The frequencies of hyperexpanded clones fell over the following months, and after one year, T-cell counts and TCRbeta diversity were mostly attributed to newly produced T cells. About two months after transplant, the apparently early recovery of alphabetaT-cell counts reportedly depended on just several hundred clones that had expanded rapidly and came from non-depleted graft cells.

There are 15 amino acids in the CDR3, from cysteine to phenylalanine inclusive. Only the CDR3 portion is preserved as DNA: 45 bases, with reading frame beginning at the first base. The junction carries 14 bases between V and J, which are trimmed by 3 bases and 6 bases respectively. Library preparation used PCR. The instrument was an Illumina HiSeq 2500. Molecular barcoding was employed in the preparation of TCR libraries, with unique molecular identifiers being used to normalize TCRbeta repertoire quantification. TCRdb itself trimmed the public reads at Q25 with fastp, ran MiXCR and retained productive beta chains. Rows are combined by CDR3 protein, so each entry shows the most common genes and DNA. A total of approximately 630,000 distinct CDR3 sequences appear in this sample, around 12% of them only once. The ten largest account for around 0.8% of the sample. This sample's treatment or condition label indicates: allogeneic hematopoietic cell transplantation with graft depleted of TCRalphabeta T cells and CD19 B cells. Transplant recipients were children who received TCRalphabeta/CD19-depleted allogeneic hematopoietic cell grafts.

The TCR originated in a girl aged 2 to 9 with congenital amegakaryocytic thrombocytopenia, due to receive a stem cell transplant. The material was PBMCs, obtained before TCRalphabeta/CD19-depleted stem cell transplant. The chain is assembled from TRBV12-3 or TRBV12-4 and TRBJ2-2; the D gene is perhaps TRBD2, on 5 matching bases. The CDR3 region reads CASSLGGSLAGELFF. The sequenced DNA: TGTGCCAGCAGTTTGGGTGGGAGTTTGGCCGGGGAGCTGTTTTTT.